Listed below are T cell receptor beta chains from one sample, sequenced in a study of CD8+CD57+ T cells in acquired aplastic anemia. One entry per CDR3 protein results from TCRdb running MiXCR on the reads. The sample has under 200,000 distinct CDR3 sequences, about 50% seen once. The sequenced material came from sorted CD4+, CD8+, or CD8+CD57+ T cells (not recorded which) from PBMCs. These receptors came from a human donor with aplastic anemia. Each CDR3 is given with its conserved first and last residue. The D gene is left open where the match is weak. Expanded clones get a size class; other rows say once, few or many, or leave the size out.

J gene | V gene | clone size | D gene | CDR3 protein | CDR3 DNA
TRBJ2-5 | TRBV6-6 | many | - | CASSSGPSQETQYF | TGTGCCAGCAGTTCGGGACCGTCCCAAGAGACCCAGTACTTC
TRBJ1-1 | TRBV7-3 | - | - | CASSSDRDTAHAEAFF | TGTGCCAGCAGCTCGGACCGGGACACAGCACACGCTGAAGCTTTCTTT
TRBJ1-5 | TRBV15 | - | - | CATSRDRGNQPQHF | TGTGCCACCAGCAGAGATCGAGGCAATCAGCCCCAGCATTTT
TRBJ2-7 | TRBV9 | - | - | CASSLQPTYEQYF | TGTGCCAGCAGCTTGCAACCGACCTACGAGCAGTACTTC
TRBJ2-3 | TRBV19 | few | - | CASLTADTQYF | TGTGCCAGTTTGACAGCTGATACGCAGTATTTT
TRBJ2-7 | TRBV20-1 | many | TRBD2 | CSASRRGTSGGYEQYF | TGCAGTGCTTCTCGTCGCGGGACTAGCGGGGGATACGAGCAGTACTTC
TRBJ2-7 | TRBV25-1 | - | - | CASSKVGGEQYF | TGTGCCAGCAGTAAAGTGGGGGGAGAGCAGTACTTC
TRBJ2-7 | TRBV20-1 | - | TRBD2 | CSTRDRASGSYEQYF | TGCAGTACTAGAGATCGGGCTAGCGGGTCCTATGAGCAGTACTTC
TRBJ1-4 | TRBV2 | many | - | CASSRGREAHEKLFF | TGTGCCAGCTCTCGAGGCAGGGAAGCTCATGAAAAACTGTTTTTT
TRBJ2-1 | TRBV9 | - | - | CASSVAGSYNEQFF | TGTGCCAGCAGCGTAGCTGGCAGCTACAATGAGCAGTTCTTC
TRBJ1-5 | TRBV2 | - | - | CASSEEAGPNQPQHF | TGTGCCAGCAGTGAAGAGGCAGGGCCCAATCAGCCCCAGCATTTT
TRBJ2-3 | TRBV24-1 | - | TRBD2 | CATSDPGRGPDTQYF | TGTGCCACCAGTGACCCGGGGAGGGGACCCGATACGCAGTATTTT
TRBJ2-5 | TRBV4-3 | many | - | CASSHRGETQYF | TGCGCCAGCAGCCACCGGGGGGAGACCCAGTACTTC
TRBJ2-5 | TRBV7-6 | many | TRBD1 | CASRKDRGEETQYF | TGTGCCAGCAGAAAAGACAGGGGAGAGGAGACCCAGTACTTC
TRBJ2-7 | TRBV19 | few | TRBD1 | CASSTGGVEQYF | TGTGCCAGTAGTACAGGGGGAGTGGAGCAGTACTTC
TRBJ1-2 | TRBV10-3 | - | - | CAISDLWDGYTF | TGTGCCATCAGTGACCTATGGGATGGCTACACCTTC
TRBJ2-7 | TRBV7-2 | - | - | CARTPYEQYF | TGTGCCAGGACCCCCTACGAGCAGTACTTC
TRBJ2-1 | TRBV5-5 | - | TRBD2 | CASSLDFWTSGKGNEQFF | TGTGCCAGCAGCTTGGATTTTTGGACTAGCGGGAAGGGCAATGAGCAGTTCTTC
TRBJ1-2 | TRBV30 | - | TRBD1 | CAWGQGIDYTF | TGTGCCTGGGGACAGGGGATTGACTACACCTTC
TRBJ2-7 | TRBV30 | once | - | CAWSVVGSYEQYF | TGTGCCTGGAGTGTAGTAGGTTCCTACGAGCAGTACTTC
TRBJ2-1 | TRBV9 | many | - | CASSGDNEQFF | TGTGCCAGCAGCGGGGACAATGAGCAGTTCTTC
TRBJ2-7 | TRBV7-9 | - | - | CASSLPGRAYEQYF | TGTGCCAGCAGCTTACCAGGGCGGGCCTACGAGCAGTACTTC
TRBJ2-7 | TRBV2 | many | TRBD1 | CASSLGQGFSYEQYF | TGTGCCAGCAGCCTCGGACAGGGTTTCTCCTACGAGCAGTACTTC
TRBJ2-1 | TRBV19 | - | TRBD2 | CATALAGGSYNEQFF | TGTGCCACCGCTCTAGCGGGGGGGTCCTACAATGAGCAGTTCTTC
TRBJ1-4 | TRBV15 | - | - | CATSRDVTVEEKLFF | TGTGCCACCAGCAGGGATGTCACAGTGGAAGAAAAACTGTTTTTT
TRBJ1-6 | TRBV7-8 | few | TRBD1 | CASSTGQGGSPLHF | TGTGCCAGCAGCACGGGACAGGGGGGTTCACCCCTCCACTTT
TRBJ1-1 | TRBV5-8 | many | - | CASSLTKAFF | TGTGCCAGCAGCTTGACTAAAGCTTTCTTT
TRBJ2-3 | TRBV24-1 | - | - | CATSDRPADSASTDTQYF | TGTGCCACCAGTGACCGACCAGCGGACAGTGCTAGCACAGATACGCAGTATTTT
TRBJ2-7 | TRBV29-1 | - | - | CSALKGLSYEQYF | TGCAGCGCATTAAAAGGCCTCTCCTACGAGCAGTACTTC
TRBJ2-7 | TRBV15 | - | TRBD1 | CATSSGTGYEQYF | TGTGCCACCAGCAGCGGGACAGGGTACGAGCAGTACTTC
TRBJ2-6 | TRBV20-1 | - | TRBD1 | CSASPADRVANVLTF | TGCAGTGCTAGTCCCGCGGACAGGGTGGCCAACGTCCTGACTTTC
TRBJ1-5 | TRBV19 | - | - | CASSLWGDNVAQHF | TGTGCCAGTAGTCTGTGGGGGGACAATGTGGCCCAGCATTTT
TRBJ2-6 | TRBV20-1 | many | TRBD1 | CSASGGPGTGISGANVLTF | TGCAGTGCTAGTGGGGGGCCCGGGACAGGGATATCTGGGGCCAACGTCCTGACTTTC
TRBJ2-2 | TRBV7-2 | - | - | CASIWASEAGELFF | TGTGCCAGCATTTGGGCTAGCGAAGCCGGGGAGCTGTTTTTT
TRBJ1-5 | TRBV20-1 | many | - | CSARASRDPRGPQHF | TGCAGTGCTAGAGCCTCGCGGGACCCCCGTGGGCCCCAGCATTTT
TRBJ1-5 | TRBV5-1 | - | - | CASSLRAGDQPQHF | TGCGCCAGCAGCTTGCGGGCAGGGGATCAGCCCCAGCATTTT
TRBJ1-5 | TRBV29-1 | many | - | CSVEGTVPARDQPQHF | TGCAGCGTTGAAGGGACAGTCCCTGCACGCGATCAGCCCCAGCATTTT
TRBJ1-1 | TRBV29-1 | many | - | CSVDSGNTEAFF | TGCAGCGTAGACTCAGGGAACACTGAAGCTTTCTTT
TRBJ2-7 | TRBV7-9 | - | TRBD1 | CASTPGQGDEQYF | TGTGCCAGCACCCCGGGACAGGGAGACGAGCAGTACTTC
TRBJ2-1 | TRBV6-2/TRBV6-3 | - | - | CASSYSIEQFF | TGTGCCAGCAGTTACTCTATTGAGCAGTTCTTC
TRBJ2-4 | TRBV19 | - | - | CASSIGRRGIQYF | TGTGCCAGTAGTATAGGACGGAGGGGCATTCAGTACTTC
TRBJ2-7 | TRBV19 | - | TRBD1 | CASSRVSSGTGGIPYEQYF | TGTGCCAGTAGTAGGGTGAGCTCCGGGACAGGGGGGATCCCCTACGAGCAGTACTTC
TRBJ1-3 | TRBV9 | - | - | CASSVTGDGNTIYF | TGTGCCAGCAGCGTAACGGGGGACGGAAACACCATATATTTT
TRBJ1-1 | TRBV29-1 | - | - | CSVARGRGTEAFF | TGCAGCGTTGCGCGGGGGCGCGGCACTGAAGCTTTCTTT
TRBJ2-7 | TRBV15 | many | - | CATSGGETPAYEQYF | TGTGCCACCAGCGGAGGAGAGACACCCGCCTACGAGCAGTACTTC
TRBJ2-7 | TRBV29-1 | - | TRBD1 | CSALTGQGADEQYF | TGCAGCGCCCTAACGGGACAGGGGGCAGACGAGCAGTACTTC
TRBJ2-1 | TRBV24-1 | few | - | CATSDLSSGLGNEQFF | TGTGCCACCAGTGATTTGTCGTCAGGGCTCGGTAATGAGCAGTTCTTC
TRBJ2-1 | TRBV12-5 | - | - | CASGLASGDYNEQFF | TGTGCTAGTGGTTTGGCTTCGGGAGACTACAATGAGCAGTTCTTC
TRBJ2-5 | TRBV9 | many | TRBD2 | CASSPSGGVGIWTQYF | TGTGCCAGCAGCCCTTCGGGGGGAGTGGGGATATGGACCCAGTACTTC
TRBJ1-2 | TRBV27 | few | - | CASSYALGEYGYTF | TGTGCCAGCAGTTACGCCTTGGGGGAGTATGGCTACACCTTC
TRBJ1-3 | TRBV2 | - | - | CASSGTLSGNTIYF | TGTGCCAGCAGTGGGACACTCTCTGGAAACACCATATATTTT
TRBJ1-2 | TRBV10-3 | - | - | CASSSYLTGLNYGYTF | TGTGCCAGCAGTTCCTACCTCACGGGCTTGAACTATGGCTACACCTTC
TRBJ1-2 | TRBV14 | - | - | CASSQSTGYGYTF | TGTGCCAGCAGCCAAAGCACTGGCTATGGCTACACCTTC
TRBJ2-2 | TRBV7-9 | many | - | CASSSFNTGELFF | TGTGCCAGCAGCTCGTTTAACACCGGGGAGCTGTTTTTT
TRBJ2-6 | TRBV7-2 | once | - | CASSRLTGTTGANVLTF | TGTGCCAGCAGCCGACTAACAGGGACCACCGGGGCCAACGTCCTGACTTTC
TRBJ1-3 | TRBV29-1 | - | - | CSVAPSSGNTIYF | TGCAGCGTTGCCCCTAGCTCTGGAAACACCATATATTTT
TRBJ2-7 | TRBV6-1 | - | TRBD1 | CASRTGTDTYEQYF | TGTGCCAGCAGAACTGGGACAGACACCTACGAGCAGTACTTC
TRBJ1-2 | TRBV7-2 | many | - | CASSPKVFGDYGYTF | TGTGCCAGCAGCCCGAAAGTCTTTGGGGACTATGGCTACACCTTC
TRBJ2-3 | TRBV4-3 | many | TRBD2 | CASSQLTSGADTQYF | TGCGCCAGCAGCCAACTGACTAGCGGAGCAGATACGCAGTATTTT